The sequence of this T cell receptor beta chain was determined in a study of blood T cell repertoires in COVID-19. Looked up from germline, CDR1 is SGHRS and CDR2 is YFSETQ. The CDR3 sequence is 15 residues long. J gave up 3 bases and V 0 bases, and 3 bases lay outside the gene matches. TCRdb's copy holds only in-frame clones and misses some; the assay was immunoSEQ multiplex PCR. The sample includes 35,000 to 55,000 clones, approximately 85% of them seen just once. The receptor was derived from a human donor in a cohort sampled during active COVID-19. Sample: peripheral blood. The chain combines TRBV5-1 with TRBJ1-3; TRBD1 aligns across 7 bases. This CDR3 is CASSLAGQIGNTIYF. The CDR3 nucleotides read TGCGCCAGCAGCTTGGCGGGACAGATTGGAAACACCATATATTTT.